This TCR beta chain originates from a study of Ad26.COV2.S vaccination and SARS-CoV-2 variants (dated by TCRdb to about 2021). At the level of the whole study: Vaccine-arm donors were drawn from COV1001, a multicentre, randomized, double-blind, placebo-controlled phase I-IIa trial of Ad26.COV2.S in healthy adults. Dosing of Ad26.COV2.S was intramuscular, at either 5x10^10 or 1x10^11 viral particles, delivered as one shot or as two shots spaced 56 days apart. TCRbeta repertoire sequencing served as the tool for gauging how specific and how broad the SARS-CoV-2-reactive T cell receptors were following Ad26.COV2.S vaccination. A total of about 30 samples were included in the TCR-sequenced set, comprising roughly 19 Ad26.COV2.S vaccine recipients, 5 placebo recipients and 8 SARS-CoV-2 convalescent individuals. Trial participants were randomized into five groups of five: low-dose or high-dose Ad26.COV2.S given once or twice, or placebo on both occasions. Throughout the experiments and outcome assessment, investigators stayed blinded to trial group allocation. General findings and caveats noted by the study authors: Comparing responses between vaccine doses or regimens was not something the study was powered to do. The authors noted that the TCR breadth and depth analyses may have underestimated total T cell responses. Vaccine and placebo recipients had similar non-spike TCR breadth, a finding consistent with the vaccine containing only spike. Compared with placebo recipients, Ad26.COV2.S recipients showed higher spike-specific TCR breadth (P = 0.0014). After vaccination, substantial breadth of spike-specific CD8+ and CD4+ T cell responses was reported.

The immunoSEQ Assay was the method used to sequence TCRbeta CDR3 regions. After extraction, genomic DNA underwent amplification by bias-controlled multiplex PCR, followed by high-throughput sequencing. For the original study's pipeline: To quantify the absolute abundance of each unique TCRbeta CDR3 region, sequences were collapsed and filtered. T cell fraction was estimated by normalizing TCRbeta template counts to usable DNA, which was measured by amplifying reference genes present in all nucleated cells. Repertoire TCRs were annotated as SARS-CoV-2-specific by exact matching of V gene, CDR3 amino acid sequence and J gene to a known reactive TCR set. MIRA supplied the reference SARS-CoV-2 TCR set, which was filtered for enrichment in COVID-19-positive ImmuneCODE repertoires so that public or cross-reactive TCRs were removed. Using the MIRA antigens, annotated TCRs were further analysed by specific ORF or by position within an ORF. Breadth was defined as annotated unique rearrangements over total unique productive rearrangements; depth was the summed frequency of those rearrangements. Two-sided Wilcoxon rank-sum tests were used to compare TCR breadth between groups. The immuneACCESS repertoire file appears here via TCRdb, limited to in-frame rearrangements. These files lack a portion of the clones; in checked studies, under half of the deficit traces to unresolved V genes, and the cause of the others is not known. The V and J calls and clone size were taken over from that table, and D and trimming were inferred from the DNA. The sample table lists hundreds of thousands of clones, approximately 89% of them with a count of one. The ten largest make up around 3% of the sample.

On this clone itself: Its antigen is currently not known. Base qualities were left out, and no much larger clone turns up one base away.

The CDR3, from cysteine to phenylalanine, totals 15 residues. Here the CDR3 DNA is all that survives: 45 bases in frame from base 1. The germline V gene provides CDR1 SGHDN and CDR2 FVKESK. Relative to germline, V is 0 bases shorter and J is 4 bases shorter, with 13 bases between their ends. This specimen's treatment or condition label, per the study, means: around 19 received Ad26.COV2.S at low or high dose, single or two shots; roughly 5 received placebo; per-sample allocation not given. For vaccine and placebo recipients, repertoires were sequenced using samples collected on day 63 after the first injection. Between 29 July and 7 August 2020, Cohort 1b enrolled 25 adults aged 18-55 years at one site in Boston, USA. As a vaccine, Ad26.COV2.S was a replication-incompetent adenovirus type 26 vector that expressed a prefusion-stabilized SARS-CoV-2 spike protein derived from the original Wuhan strain.

The input for sequencing was peripheral blood, taken in a trial of Ad26.COV2.S vaccine versus placebo. This clonotype was sampled from a person aged 18-65 years who received the Ad26.COV2.S COVID-19 vaccine or a placebo. The V and J genes are TRBV14 and TRBJ2-7; the D call could be TRBD1 or TRBD2, with each sharing 5 bases. The nucleotides are TGTGCCAGCAGCCAAGATCCCGGAGGACAATACGAGCAGTACTTC. It translates as CASSQDPGGQYEQYF. Reference TRBV14 and TRBJ2-7 proteins supply the regions before and after the CDR3; the full variable domain is: EAGVTQFPSHSVIEKGQTVTLRCDPISGHDNLYWYRRVMGKEIKFLLHFVKESKQDESGMPNNRFLAERTGGTYSTLKVQPAELEDSGVYFCASSQDPGGQYEQYFGPGTRLTVT.